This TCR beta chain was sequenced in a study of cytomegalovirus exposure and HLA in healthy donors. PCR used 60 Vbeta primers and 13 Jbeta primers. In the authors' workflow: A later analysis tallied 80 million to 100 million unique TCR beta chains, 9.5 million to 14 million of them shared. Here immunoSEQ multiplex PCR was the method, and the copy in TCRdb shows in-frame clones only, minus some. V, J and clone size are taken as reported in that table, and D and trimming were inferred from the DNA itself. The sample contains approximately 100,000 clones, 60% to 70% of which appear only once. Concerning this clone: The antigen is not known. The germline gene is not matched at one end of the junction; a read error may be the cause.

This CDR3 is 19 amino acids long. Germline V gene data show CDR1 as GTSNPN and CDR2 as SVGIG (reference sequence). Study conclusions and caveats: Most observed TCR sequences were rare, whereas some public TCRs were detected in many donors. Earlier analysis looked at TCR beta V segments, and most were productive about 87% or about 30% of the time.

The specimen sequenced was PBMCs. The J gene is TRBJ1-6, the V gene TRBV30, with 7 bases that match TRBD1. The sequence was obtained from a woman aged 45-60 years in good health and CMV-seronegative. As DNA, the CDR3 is TGTGCCTGGAGAAGATATCGGGGACAGTCCAGCTCCTATAATTCACCCCCCCACTTT. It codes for CAWRRYRGQSSSYNSPPHF. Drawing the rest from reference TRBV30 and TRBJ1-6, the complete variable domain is SQTIHQWPATLVQPVGSPLSLECTVEGTSNPNLYWYRQAAGRGLQLLFYSVGIGQISSEVPQNLSASRPQDRQFILSSKKLLLSDSGFYLCAWRRYRGQSSSYNSPPHFGNGTRLTVT.